This entry lists 5 T cell receptor beta chains sequenced from one sample in a study of T cell repertoires in cytomegalovirus infection. The antigens these receptors bind are not known. MiXCR, run by TCRdb on the reads, gives a single entry per CDR3 protein. The sample carries about 830,000 distinct CDR3 sequences, approximately 32% recorded once. This material consisted of cultured CD8+ T cells from PBMCs, taken from culture after CMV antigen stimulation. All receptors come from a human donor in good health (CMV status not recorded). Some clones in this sample may be carry-over from other donors' samples.

This sequence joins TRBV10-3 and TRBJ1-2; D is possibly TRBD1 (6 bases). From germline, CDR1 is ENHRY and CDR2 SYGVKD. Trimming stripped 0 bases from V and 0 bases from J, with 17 bases between. This CDR3 spans 18 amino acids. DNA for the CDR3: TGTGCCATCAGTGAGTCGGCGAGGACAGCCCTTTCTAACTATGGCTACACCTTC. It specifies CAISESARTALSNYGYTF.

In this sample, this clonotype turned up many times. The CDR3 DNA reads TGTGCCAGCAGCTGGGAGGGATATGGCTACACCTTC. This translates into CASSWEGYGYTF. V and J are TRBV7-2 and TRBJ1-2; D unclear. The V gene lost 4 bases and the J gene lost 5 bases, with 8 bases spanning the gap. The CDR3 contains 12 residues. The germline V gene encodes CDR1 SGHTA and CDR2 FQGNSA.

The chain couples TRBV2 to TRBJ1-6, with a tentative D call TRBD1 (5 bases). Germline values: CDR1 SNHLY, CDR2 FYNNEI. V was shortened by 4 bases and J by 7 bases, with 14 bases between the two germline ends. There are 15 residues in the CDR3. The CDR3: CASSGRGTKNSPLHF. In DNA, the CDR3 is TGTGCCAGCAGTGGACGAGGGACGAAGAATTCACCCCTCCACTTT.

V is TRBV6-1 and J is TRBJ1-1; unclear D gene. V was shortened by 2 bases and J by 0 bases, with 7 bases between the two germline ends. Per germline, CDR1 MNHNS and CDR2 SASEGT. CDR3 length: 14 residues. DNA for the CDR3: TGTGCCAGCAGTGAATACGGCCTGAACACTGAAGCTTTCTTT. Amino acids: CASSEYGLNTEAFF.

The rearrangement links TRBV28 to TRBJ1-4, with 9 bases fitting TRBD1. The CDR3 has 16 residues. The V gene end was trimmed by 2 bases and the J gene end by 7 bases; junction bases not matched to a gene: 8. The germline V gene encodes CDR1 MDHEN and CDR2 SYDVKM. CDR3 residues: CASSLTGTGSREKLFF. For the CDR3, the DNA is TGTGCCAGCAGTTTAACCGGGACAGGGTCTCGTGAAAAACTGTTTTTT.